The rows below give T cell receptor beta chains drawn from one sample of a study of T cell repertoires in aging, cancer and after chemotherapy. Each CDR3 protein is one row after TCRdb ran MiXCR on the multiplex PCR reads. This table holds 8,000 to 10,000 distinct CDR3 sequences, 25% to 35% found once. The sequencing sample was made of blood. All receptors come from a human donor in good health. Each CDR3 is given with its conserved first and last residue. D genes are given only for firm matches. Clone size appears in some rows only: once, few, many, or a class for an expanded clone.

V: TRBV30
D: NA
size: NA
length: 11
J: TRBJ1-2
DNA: TGTGCCTGGAGTTACGGGTCCGGCTACACCTTC
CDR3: CAWSYGSGYTF

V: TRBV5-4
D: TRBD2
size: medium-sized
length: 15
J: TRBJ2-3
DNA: TGTGCCAGCAGCAAGACTAGCGAGGTCACAGATACGCAGTATTTT
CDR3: CASSKTSEVTDTQYF

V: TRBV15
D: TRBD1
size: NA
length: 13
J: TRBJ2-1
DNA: TGTGCCACCAGCTCAGGGGGCCGTTACGAGCAGTTCTTC
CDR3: CATSSGGRYEQFF

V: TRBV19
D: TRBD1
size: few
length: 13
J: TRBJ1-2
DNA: TGTGCCACCTTGGGACAGCGCAACTATGGCTACACCTTC
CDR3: CATLGQRNYGYTF

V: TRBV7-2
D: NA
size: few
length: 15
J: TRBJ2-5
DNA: TGTGCCAGCAGCTTGGGCGGAACAGGGCAAGAGACCCAGTACTTC
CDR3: CASSLGGTGQETQYF

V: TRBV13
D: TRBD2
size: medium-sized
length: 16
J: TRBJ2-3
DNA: TGTGCCAGCAGCTCGGGGCCTAGCGGGGGACCAGATACGCAGTATTTT
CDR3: CASSSGPSGGPDTQYF

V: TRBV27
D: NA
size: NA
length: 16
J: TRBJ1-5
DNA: TGTGCCAGCAGTTCCCTGCAGGTAGATAGCAATCAGCCCCAGCATTTT
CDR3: CASSSLQVDSNQPQHF

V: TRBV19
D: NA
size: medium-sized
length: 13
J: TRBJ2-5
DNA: TGTGCCAGTAGTTGGGCTCTAGCGGAGACCCAGTACTTC
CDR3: CASSWALAETQYF

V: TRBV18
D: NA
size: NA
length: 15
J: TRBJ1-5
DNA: TGTGCCAGCTCACCTCGATTCGAAGTAAATCAGCCCCAGCATTTT
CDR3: CASSPRFEVNQPQHF

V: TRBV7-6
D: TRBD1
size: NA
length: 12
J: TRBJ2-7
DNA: TGTGCCAGCAGCCCAGGGGGTTACGAGCAGTACTTC
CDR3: CASSPGGYEQYF

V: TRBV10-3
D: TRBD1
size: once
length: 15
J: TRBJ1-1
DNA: TGTGCCATCAGTGAGTCGATGGACAGGGTCATTGAAGCTTTCTTT
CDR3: CAISESMDRVIEAFF

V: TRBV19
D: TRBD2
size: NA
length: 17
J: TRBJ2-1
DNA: TGTGCCAATAGTACAACCCGTCTAGCGGGGGGGCGGAATGAGCAGTTCTTC
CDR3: CANSTTRLAGGRNEQFF

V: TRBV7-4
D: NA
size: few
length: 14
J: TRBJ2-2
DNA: TGTGCCAGCAGCCTGACAGAGAACACCGGGGAGCTGTTTTTT
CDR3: CASSLTENTGELFF

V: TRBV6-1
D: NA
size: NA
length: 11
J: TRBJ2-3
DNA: TGTGCCAGCAGTGAAACAGTAGTTTTGTATTTT
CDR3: CASSETVVLYF

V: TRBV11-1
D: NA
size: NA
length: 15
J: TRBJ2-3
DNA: TGTGCCAGCAGCTTAGTCCGGCAGGGGAAAGATACGCAGTATTTT
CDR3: CASSLVRQGKDTQYF

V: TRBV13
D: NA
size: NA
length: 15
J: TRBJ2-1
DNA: TGTGCCAGCAGCATCATTAGCTTGGGGCCGGGTGAGCAGTTCTTC
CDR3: CASSIISLGPGEQFF

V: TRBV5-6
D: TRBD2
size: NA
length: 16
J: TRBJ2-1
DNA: TGTGCCAGCAGCTTGAGGACTAGCCGTGACTACAATGAGCAGTTCTTC
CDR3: CASSLRTSRDYNEQFF

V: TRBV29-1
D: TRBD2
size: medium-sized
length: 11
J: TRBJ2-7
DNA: TGCAGCGCCGGGGGGGAAGTGGAGCAGTACTTC
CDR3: CSAGGEVEQYF

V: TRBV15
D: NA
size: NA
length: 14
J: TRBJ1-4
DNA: TGTGCCACCAGCAGATTGAAGGGGGGGGAAAAACTGTTTTTT
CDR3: CATSRLKGGEKLFF

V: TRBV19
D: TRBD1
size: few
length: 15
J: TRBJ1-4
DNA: TGTGCCAGTACGGGACAGGGTTGGACTAATGAAAAACTGTTTTTT
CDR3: CASTGQGWTNEKLFF

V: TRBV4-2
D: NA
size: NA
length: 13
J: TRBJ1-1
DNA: TGTGCCAGCAGCCTCGCCGGTTTCCCTGAAGCTTTCTTT
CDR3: CASSLAGFPEAFF

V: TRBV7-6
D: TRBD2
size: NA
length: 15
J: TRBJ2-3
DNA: TGTGCCAGCAGCTCTAGCGGGGGGAACACAGATACGCAGTATTTT
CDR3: CASSSSGGNTDTQYF

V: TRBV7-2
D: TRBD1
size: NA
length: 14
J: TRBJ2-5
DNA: TGTGCCAGCAGACCCCCGGGACAGCAAGAGACCCAGTACTTC
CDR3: CASRPPGQQETQYF

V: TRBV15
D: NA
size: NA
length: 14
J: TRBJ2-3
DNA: TGTGCCACCAGCAGATTAACGGGGGTGAATATGCAGTATTTT
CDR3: CATSRLTGVNMQYF

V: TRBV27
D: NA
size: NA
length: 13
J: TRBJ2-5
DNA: TGTGCCAGCAGTTTATGGGGGCAAGAGACCCAGTACTTC
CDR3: CASSLWGQETQYF

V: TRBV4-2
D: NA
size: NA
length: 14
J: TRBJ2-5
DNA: TGTGCCAGCAGCCAAGTCAGGGATGAGGAGACCCAGTACTTC
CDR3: CASSQVRDEETQYF

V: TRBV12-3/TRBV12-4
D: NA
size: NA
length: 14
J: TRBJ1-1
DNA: TGTGCCAGCAGTTTTTGGGAAGCGGACACTGAAGCTTTCTTT
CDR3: CASSFWEADTEAFF

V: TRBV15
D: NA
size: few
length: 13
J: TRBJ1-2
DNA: TGTGCCACCAGCAGAGAGGGGAACTATGGCTACACCTTC
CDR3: CATSREGNYGYTF

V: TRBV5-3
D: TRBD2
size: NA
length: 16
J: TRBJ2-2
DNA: TGTGCCAGAAGCCCGACGGGGGGGACGGACACCGGGGAGCTGTTTTTT
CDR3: CARSPTGGTDTGELFF

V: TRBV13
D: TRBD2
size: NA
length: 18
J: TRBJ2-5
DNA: TGTGCCAGCAGCTTATTAGCGGGGGGTAAGGGGGGCCAAGAGACCCAGTACTTC
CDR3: CASSLLAGGKGGQETQYF

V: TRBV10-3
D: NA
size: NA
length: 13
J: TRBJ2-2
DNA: TGTGCCATCAGTGACAGGGACACCGGGGAGCTGTTTTTT
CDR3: CAISDRDTGELFF

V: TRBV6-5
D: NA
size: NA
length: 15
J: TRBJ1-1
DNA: TGTGCCAGCAGCCTTCAAGGGGCTCGCTCGGCTGAAGCTTTCTTT
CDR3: CASSLQGARSAEAFF

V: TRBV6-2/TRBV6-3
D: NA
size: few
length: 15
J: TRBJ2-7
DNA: TGTGCCAGCAGTTACTTGGTTCAGGGACCCTACGAGCAGTACTTC
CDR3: CASSYLVQGPYEQYF

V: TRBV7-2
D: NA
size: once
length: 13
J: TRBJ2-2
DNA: TGTGCCAGCAGCTCTAGGGGTGCCGGGGAGCTGTTTTTT
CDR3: CASSSRGAGELFF

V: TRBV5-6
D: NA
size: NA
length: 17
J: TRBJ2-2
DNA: TGTGCCAGCAGCTTGGGTACACAGGTTTGGGCTTCCGGGGAGCTGTTTTTT
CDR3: CASSLGTQVWASGELFF

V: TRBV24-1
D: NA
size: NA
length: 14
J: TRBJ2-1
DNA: TGTGCCTCCAGTGGTTGGGGTCAGGGCAATGAGCAGTTCTTC
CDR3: CASSGWGQGNEQFF

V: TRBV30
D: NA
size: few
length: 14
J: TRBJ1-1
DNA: TGTGCCTGGAGTGTATGGGAGCAGAACACTGAAGCTTTCTTT
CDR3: CAWSVWEQNTEAFF

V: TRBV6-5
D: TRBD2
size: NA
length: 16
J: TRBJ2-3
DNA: TGTGCCAGCAGTTACCGACTAGCGGGGGGCACAGAAACGCAGTATTTT
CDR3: CASSYRLAGGTETQYF

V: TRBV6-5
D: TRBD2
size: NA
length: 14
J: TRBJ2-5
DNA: TGTGCCATCAGTCGGGGAGGGGCTGGGGAGACCCAGTACTTC
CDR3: CAISRGGAGETQYF

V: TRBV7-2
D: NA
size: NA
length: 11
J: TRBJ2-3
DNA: TGTGCCAGCGCCATCTCGGATACGCAGTATTTT
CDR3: CASAISDTQYF

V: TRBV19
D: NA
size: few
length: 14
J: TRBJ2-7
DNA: TGTGCCAGTAGTAGGGACACCTTTACCTACGAGCAGTACTTC
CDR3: CASSRDTFTYEQYF

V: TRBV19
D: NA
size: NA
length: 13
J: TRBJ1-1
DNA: TGTGCCAGTCTACCCGGCGGGAACACTGAAGCTTTCTTT
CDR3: CASLPGGNTEAFF

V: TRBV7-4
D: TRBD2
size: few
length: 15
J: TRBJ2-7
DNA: TGTGCCAGCAGCCGCGAAAGCGGGGGATTCTACGAGCAGTACTTC
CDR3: CASSRESGGFYEQYF

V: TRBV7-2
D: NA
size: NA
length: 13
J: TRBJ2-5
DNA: TGTGCCAGCAGCTTAGCGGAGCAAGAGACCCAGTACTTC
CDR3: CASSLAEQETQYF

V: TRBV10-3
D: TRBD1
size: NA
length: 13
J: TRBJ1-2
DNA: TGTGCCATCGGGACAGGGGAATTCTATGGCTACACCTTC
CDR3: CAIGTGEFYGYTF

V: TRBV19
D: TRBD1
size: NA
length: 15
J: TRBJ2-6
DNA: TGTGCCAGTAGTATGGACAGGGGACGGGCCAACGTCCTGACTTTC
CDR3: CASSMDRGRANVLTF

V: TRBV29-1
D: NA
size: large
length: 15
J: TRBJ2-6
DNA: TGCAGCGTTGTCGACGGGAGCTCTGGGGCCAACGTCCTGACTTTC
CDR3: CSVVDGSSGANVLTF